Listed here are 19 T cell receptor beta chains from one sample, sequenced in a study of control samples from healthy donors and cancer patients. Here immunoSEQ multiplex PCR was the method, and the copy in TCRdb shows in-frame clones only, minus some. The table records approximately 150,000 clones, nearly 96% of them present only once. Specimen: blood. All receptors derive from a woman aged 25 to 39 in good health.

V gene TRBV12-3 or TRBV12-4 combines with J gene TRBJ2-1; D is ambiguous. Trimming shortened V by 2 bases and J by 0 bases, and 2 bases separated the two germline ends. The CDR3 has 13 amino acids. CDR3: CASSLSSYNEQFF. CDR3 in DNA: TGTGCCAGCAGTTTAAGCTCCTACAATGAGCAGTTCTTC.

The chain is built from TRBV18 and TRBJ2-1; TRBD1 might be the D (5 bases). CDR3 length: 15 residues. V dropped 3 bases and J dropped 4 bases, with 13 bases sitting between them. Per germline, CDR1 KGHSH and CDR2 LQKENI. The CDR3 DNA reads TGTGCCAGCTCACCCCAGGGTGACGGATACAATGAGCAGTTCTTC. Its protein product is CASSPQGDGYNEQFF.

The chain has TRBV25-1 and TRBJ2-2, with D perhaps assigned TRBD1 or TRBD2 (5 bases each). V shed 4 bases and J shed 3 bases, with 9 bases lying between them. Germline loops: CDR1 MGHDK, CDR2 SYGVNS. The CDR3 is 14 amino acids. This CDR3 reads CASSGGTDTGELFF. The CDR3 DNA is TGTGCCAGCAGTGGAGGGACCGACACCGGGGAGCTGTTTTTT. The full variable domain, its missing parts supplied by reference TRBV25-1 and TRBJ2-2, is EADIYQTPRYLVIGTGKKITLECSQTMGHDKMYWYQQDPGMELHLIHYSYGVNSTEKGDLSSESTVSRIRTEHFPLTLESARPSHTSQYLCASSGGTDTGELFFGEGSRLTVL.

This chain links TRBV19 with TRBJ1-4, with 8 bases aligning to TRBD1. Per germline, CDR1 LNHDA and CDR2 SQIVND (reference sequence). V lost 1 base and J lost 8; bases outside the gene matches: 3. This CDR3 spans 14 amino acids. The CDR3 protein is CASSIARGREKLFF. CDR3 sequence (DNA): TGTGCCAGTAGTATAGCCAGGGGGCGCGAAAAACTGTTTTTT.

The CDR3 protein is CASSLILEGFPSSYEQYF. CDR3 in DNA: TGTGCCAGCAGCCTAATACTGGAAGGCTTCCCAAGCTCCTACGAGCAGTACTTC. The chain has TRBV4-2 and TRBJ2-7; no reliable D call. The CDR3 has 18 amino acids. V was cut by 4 bases and J by 0 bases, with 22 bases left in between. The germline gives CDR1 LGHNA, CDR2 YNFKEQ.

The CDR3 is CAWSSRTESPLHF. As DNA, the CDR3 is TGTGCCTGGAGTAGCAGGACGGAATCACCCCTCCACTTT. V is TRBV30 and J is TRBJ1-6; D not resolved. There are 13 residues in the CDR3. The ends were cut back, 2 bases at V and 10 bases at J, with 12 bases in the middle. The germline V gene encodes CDR1 GTSNPN and CDR2 SVGIG (reference sequence).

The rearrangement links TRBV7-6 to TRBJ1-1, with D unclear. V lost 5 bases to trimming and J lost 1 base, with 8 bases between them. Germline CDR1 reads SGHVS; CDR2 reads FNYEAQ. The CDR3 is 13 amino acids. For the CDR3, the DNA is TGTGCCAGCAGCCTAACGCGGAACACTGAAGCTTTCTTT. This translates into CASSLTRNTEAFF.

The CDR3 is CATSESQMTRELFF. The CDR3 nucleotides read TGTGCCACCAGTGAATCCCAAATGACCAGGGAGCTGTTTTTT. V gene TRBV24-1 combines with J gene TRBJ2-2; no firm D call. The V and J ends lost 4 bases and 9 bases respectively, with 14 bases between them. The germline gives CDR1 KGHDR, CDR2 SFDVKD. The CDR3 is 14 residues long.

The chain has TRBV9 and TRBJ1-1; a weak D match, TRBD1 (5 bases). Per the germline V gene, CDR1 is SGDLS and CDR2 is YYNGEE. V dropped 2 bases and J dropped 0 bases, with 20 bases sitting between them. The CDR3 runs to 18 residues. The CDR3 region has the DNA TGTGCCAGCAGCGTTCTCCCAGGGCCTTGGGGGGTGAACACTGAAGCTTTCTTT. Translation gives CASSVLPGPWGVNTEAFF.

J is TRBJ1-4 and V is TRBV12-3 or TRBV12-4; D uncertain. The CDR3 length is 13 residues. Trimming cost V 7 bases and J 4 bases, with 10 bases left between them. Here the CDR3 DNA reads TGTGCCAGCACCCTTTCCATTAATGAAAAACTGTTTTTT. Protein: CASTLSINEKLFF.

As DNA, the CDR3 is TGTGCCAGCAGGCCCTTGGACAGGGTTTTCGAAAAACTGTTTTTT. The encoded protein is CASRPLDRVFEKLFF. The chain links TRBV2 to TRBJ1-4; 8 bases map to TRBD1. Germline CDR1 is SNHLY and CDR2 is FYNNEI. J was trimmed by 8 bases and V by 6 bases; bases with no gene match: 11. This CDR3 has 15 residues.

The rearrangement links TRBV6-2 or TRBV6-3 to TRBJ1-1; D not certain. The CDR3 contains 13 residues. Germline loops: CDR1 MNHEY, CDR2 SVGEGT. Trimming took off 2 bases at V and 1 base at J, with 5 bases between the two ends. The CDR3, as DNA: TGTGCCAGCAGTTACACAGAGAACACTGAAGCTTTCTTT. This sequence encodes CASSYTENTEAFF.

The chain uses TRBV7-2 and TRBJ2-3; 12 bases map to TRBD1. This CDR3 is 13 amino acids long. With V trimmed by 10 bases and J by 6 bases, 5 bases remained unmatched. Germline CDR1 SGHTA, CDR2 FQGNSA. CDR3 amino acids: CATRDRGHDTQYF. The CDR3 coding sequence is TGTGCCACCCGGGACAGGGGGCACGATACGCAGTATTTT.

The V and J genes are TRBV28 and TRBJ2-2; no definite D call. Trimming pared 2 bases from V and 8 bases from J, leaving 3 bases between. CDR3 length equals 11 residues. CDR1 and CDR2 (germline): MDHEN, SYDVKM. The CDR3 loop is CASSLLGELFF. Written as DNA, the CDR3 is TGTGCCAGCAGTTTACTGGGGGAGCTGTTTTTT.

This clone was detected only once. This chain connects TRBV28 to TRBJ2-7, with 8 bases matching TRBD1. The CDR3 loop spans 13 amino acids. Germline trimming cut 8 bases from V and 4 bases from J; bases unmatched to any gene: 7. CDR1 is MDHEN and CDR2 is SYDVKM in the germline V gene. The CDR3 coding sequence is TGTGCCAGCCAAGGGACAGGCTTATACGAGCAGTACTTC. This codes for CASQGTGLYEQYF.

This clone occurred once. The rearrangement uses TRBV5-4 and TRBJ1-2; 7 positions match TRBD1. Germline loops: CDR1 SGHNT, CDR2 YYREEE (reference sequence). The CDR3 is made up of 15 amino acids. Trimming cost V 4 bases and J 3 bases; bases outside gene matches: 9. CDR3 sequence: CASSIAGGNYYGYTF. The CDR3, as DNA: TGTGCCAGCAGCATTGCAGGGGGGAATTACTATGGCTACACCTTC.

The V call is TRBV4-1, the J call TRBJ1-2; D unresolved. Trimming stripped 4 bases from V and 2 bases from J, with 17 bases between. CDR1 and CDR2 (germline): MGHRA, YSYEKL. CDR3 length: 16 residues. CDR3 bases: TGCGCCAGCAGCCCCGACATCCGTTGGCTCAACTATGGCTACACCTTC. Protein: CASSPDIRWLNYGYTF.

This clone was counted a single time. CDR3 in DNA: TGTGCCAGCAGGGGGTCCGGGGACACTGAAGCTTTCTTT. Translating it yields CASRGSGDTEAFF. This chain connects TRBV2 to TRBJ1-1, with no clear D. The CDR3 extends over 13 amino acids. Germline loops: CDR1 SNHLY, CDR2 FYNNEI. Deletions cut 6 bases from V and 3 bases from J, with 11 bases between.

The genes are TRBV4-2 and TRBJ1-1; maybe TRBD1 (5 bases). Germline V gene data show CDR1 as LGHNA and CDR2 as YNFKEQ. The V end lost 0 bases, the J end lost 8 bases, and 16 bases lay between the germline ends. The CDR3 runs to 15 residues. The CDR3: CASSQDSEGLTEAFF. CDR3 in DNA: TGTGCCAGCAGCCAAGATTCCGAGGGACTTACAGAAGCTTTCTTT.